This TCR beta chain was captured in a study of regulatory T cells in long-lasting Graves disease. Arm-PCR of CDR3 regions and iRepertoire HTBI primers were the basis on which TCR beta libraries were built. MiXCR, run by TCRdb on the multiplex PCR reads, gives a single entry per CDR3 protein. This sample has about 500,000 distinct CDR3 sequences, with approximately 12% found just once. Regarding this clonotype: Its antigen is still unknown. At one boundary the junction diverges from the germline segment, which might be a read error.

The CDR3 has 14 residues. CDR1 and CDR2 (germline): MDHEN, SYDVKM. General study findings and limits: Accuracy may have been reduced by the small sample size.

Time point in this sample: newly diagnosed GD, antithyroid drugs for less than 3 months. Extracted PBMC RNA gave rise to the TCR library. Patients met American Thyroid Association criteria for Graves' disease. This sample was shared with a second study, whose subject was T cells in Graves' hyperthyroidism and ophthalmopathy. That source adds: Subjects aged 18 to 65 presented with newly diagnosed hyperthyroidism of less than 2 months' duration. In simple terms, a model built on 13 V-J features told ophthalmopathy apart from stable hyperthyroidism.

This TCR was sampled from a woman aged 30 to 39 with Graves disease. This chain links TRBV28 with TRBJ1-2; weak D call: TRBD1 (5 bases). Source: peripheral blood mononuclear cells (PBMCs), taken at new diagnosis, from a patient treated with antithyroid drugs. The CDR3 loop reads CASGLLQGPGGYTF. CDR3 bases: TGTGCCAGCGGTTTATTGCAGGGTCCAGGGGGCTACACCTTC.